These 27 T cell receptor beta chains were sequenced from one sample in a study of blood T cell repertoires in COVID-19. Clones were read by immunoSEQ multiplex PCR, and TCRdb kept only the in-frame ones, dropping some. The table has about 72,000 clones, more than 80% seen once. The specimen was peripheral blood. Receptor source: a woman older than 75 with active or convalescent COVID-19.

This chain links TRBV7-3 with TRBJ2-1; 11 nucleotides line up with TRBD2. Per germline, CDR1 SGHTA and CDR2 FQGTGA. This CDR3 has 14 amino acids. The V gene end was trimmed by 8 bases and the J gene end by 7 bases; junction bases not matched to a gene: 7. CDR3 in amino acids: CASSASGGQNEQFF. DNA of the CDR3: TGTGCCAGCTCGGCTAGCGGGGGGCAGAATGAGCAGTTCTTC.

The chain is built from TRBV23-1 and TRBJ1-6; 10 nucleotides align to TRBD1. TRBV23-1 is given ORF status, its function remaining uncertain. V dropped 1 base and J dropped 5; count of bases not matched to a gene: 5. This CDR3 spans 17 amino acids. CDR3 sequence (DNA): TGCGCCAGCAGTCAATTGGTAGGGACAGGGGATAATTCACCCCTCCACTTT. Its translation: CASSQLVGTGDNSPLHF.

Of note for this clone: The junction differs from germline at one of its ends, possibly a read error. The chain links TRBV7-7 to TRBJ2-2, with 10 bases that match TRBD1. Germline assignment: CDR1 SSHAT and CDR2 FNYEAQ (reference sequence). The CDR3 is 15 residues long. DNA for the CDR3: TGTGCTAGCAGCCCCGGGACAGGGGCCACCGGGGAGCTGTTTTTT. Amino acids: CASSPGTGATGELFF.

The genes are TRBV19 and TRBJ1-1; 7 nucleotides align to TRBD1. Germline V CDR1 and CDR2: LNHDA, SQIVND (reference sequence). This CDR3 is 13 amino acids long. The V and J ends lost 3 bases and 3 bases, in that order; junction bases with no gene match: 1. CDR3 coding DNA: TGTGCCAGTAGTATCCAGGGGGACACTGAAGCTTTCTTT. It yields the protein CASSIQGDTEAFF. The complete variable domain, with remaining parts taken from reference TRBV19 and TRBJ1-1, reads DGGITQSPKYLFRKEGQNVTLSCEQNLNHDAMYWYRQDPGQGLRLIYYSQIVNDFQKGDIAEGYSVSREKKESFPLTVTSAQKNPTAFYLCASSIQGDTEAFFGQGTRLTVV.

The chain combines TRBV11-2 with TRBJ2-7, with a tentative D call TRBD2 (5 bases). CDR1 SGHAT and CDR2 FQNNGV come from the germline V gene. The CDR3 loop spans 13 amino acids. Between the trimmed V and J ends, which lost 1 base and 7 bases, there was a span of 11 bases. CDR3 coding DNA: TGTGCCAGCAGCTTAGGGGTACGGGGAGAGCAGTACTTC. Translation gives CASSLGVRGEQYF.

The V gene is TRBV30, the J gene TRBJ1-6, with 10 positions matching TRBD1. From germline, CDR1 is GTSNPN and CDR2 SVGIG (reference sequence). There are 13 residues in the CDR3. The V gene end was trimmed by 8 bases and the J gene end by 4 bases; junction bases not matched to a gene: 2. This chain's CDR3 is CAGQGEYNSPLHF. Written as DNA, the CDR3 is TGTGCCGGACAGGGGGAGTATAATTCACCCCTCCACTTT. The full variable domain, its missing parts supplied by reference TRBV30 and TRBJ1-6, is SQTIHQWPATLVQPVGSPLSLECTVEGTSNPNLYWYRQAAGRGLQLLFYSVGIGQISSEVPQNLSASRPQDRQFILSSKKLLLSDSGFYLCAGQGEYNSPLHFGNGTRLTVT.

This clone was recorded a few times. The rearrangement joins TRBV11-2 to TRBJ1-2; D may be TRBD1 (6 bases). This CDR3 is built from 15 residues. V lost 5 bases, J lost 2 bases, and 15 bases lay in between. Germline-derived CDR1 and CDR2 are SGHAT and FQNNGV. CDR3 nucleotide sequence: TGTGCCAGCAGCCTTTGGGGGCCAGGCAACTATGGCTACACCTTC. Translation: CASSLWGPGNYGYTF.

The chain combines TRBV2 with TRBJ2-4; 10 bases map to TRBD2. The CDR3 consists of 15 residues. The germline V gene has CDR1 SNHLY and CDR2 FYNNEI. The V and J ends lost 1 base and 11 bases, in that order; junction bases with no gene match: 8. The CDR3 loop is CASSEGGLAQLLQYF. The CDR3 DNA is TGTGCCAGCAGTGAAGGGGGACTAGCGCAACTCCTTCAGTACTTC.

The chain combines TRBV18 with TRBJ1-5; a weak D match, TRBD1 (6 bases). Germline CDR1 KGHSH, CDR2 LQKENI. The CDR3 is 15 residues long. Trimming pared 2 bases from V and 6 bases from J, leaving 14 bases between. The CDR3 is CASSPSSRGGQPQHF. The CDR3 bases are TGTGCCAGCTCACCATCCTCCAGGGGCGGTCAGCCCCAGCATTTT.

V gene TRBV20-1 combines with J gene TRBJ2-3, with D unclear. The V end was cut by 5 bases, the J end by 6 bases, with 6 bases between. Germline V CDR1 and CDR2: DFQATT, SNEGSKA (reference sequence). The CDR3 length is 10 residues. This chain's CDR3 is CSAYMDTQYF. CDR3 nucleotides: TGCAGTGCTTACATGGATACGCAGTATTTT.

CDR3 region: CASSERTSGPIAKNIQYF. CDR3 coding DNA: TGTGCCAGCAGTGAAAGGACTAGCGGGCCTATAGCCAAAAACATTCAGTACTTC. This chain links TRBV2 with TRBJ2-4; 11 nucleotides agree with TRBD2. Germline CDR1 and CDR2: SNHLY and FYNNEI. V was clipped by 2 bases and J by 0 bases; unmatched bases: 6. This CDR3 comprises 18 residues. The variable domain in full, completed from reference TRBV2 and TRBJ2-4, reads EPEVTQTPSHQVTQMGQEVILRCVPISNHLYFYWYRQILGQKVEFLVSFYNNEISEKSEIFDDQFSVERPDGSNFTLKIRSTKLEDSAMYFCASSERTSGPIAKNIQYFGAGTRLSVL.

The V gene is TRBV2, the J gene TRBJ2-1, with 14 bases fitting TRBD2. J lost 10 bases, V lost 8 bases, and 7 bases had no gene match. Germline values: CDR1 SNHLY, CDR2 FYNNEI. This CDR3 contains 14 residues. CDR3 in amino acids: CASGLAGGFREQFF. DNA for the CDR3: TGTGCCAGCGGACTAGCGGGGGGATTTAGGGAGCAGTTCTTC.

The gene calls are TRBV30 and TRBJ1-1, with 10 nucleotides matching TRBD1. The V and J ends lost 7 bases and 10 bases, in that order; junction bases with no gene match: 18. The CDR3 contains 15 residues. The germline gives CDR1 GTSNPN, CDR2 SVGIG (reference sequence). CDR3 nucleotide sequence: TGTGCCTCAACGTCGCTGTGGGGACAGGGGTTTGGAGCTTTCTTT. Translated, it gives CASTSLWGQGFGAFF.

V usage is TRBV30 and J usage is TRBJ1-5; TRBD1 agrees at 8 bases. The V gene end was trimmed by 2 bases and the J gene end by 4 bases; junction bases not matched to a gene: 4. This CDR3 has 14 residues. Germline V lookup: CDR1 GTSNPN, CDR2 SVGIG (reference sequence). The chain's CDR3 is CAWSQGQANQPQHF. The CDR3, as DNA: TGTGCCTGGAGTCAGGGACAGGCAAATCAGCCCCAGCATTTT.

This CDR3 is CASSFPPRSGSPLHF. For the CDR3, the DNA is TGTGCCAGCAGCTTCCCCCCCCGATCGGGTTCACCCCTCCACTTT. The chain has TRBV13 and TRBJ1-6; D uncertain. Germline V CDR1 and CDR2: PRHDT, FYEKMQ (reference sequence). This CDR3 spans 15 amino acids. With 3 bases removed from V and 9 bases from J, the gap between germline ends came to 15 bases.

The chain has TRBV9 and TRBJ1-5; the match to TRBD1 covers 7 bases. This CDR3 comprises 20 residues. Unmatched junction bases numbered 17, after V lost 0 bases and J lost 2 bases. The V gene's germline CDR1 is SGDLS and CDR2 YYNGEE. The CDR3 DNA reads as TGTGCCAGCAGCGTAGTAGTGGGAACGGGACAGAGGGTTGGCAATCAGCCCCAGCATTTT. Its translation is CASSVVVGTGQRVGNQPQHF.

The chain couples TRBV5-1 to TRBJ2-6; D gene uncertain. The CDR3 contains 14 residues. From germline, CDR1 is SGHRS and CDR2 YFSETQ. V was trimmed by 3 bases and J by 2 bases, leaving 6 bases between them. The CDR3 bases are TGCGCCAGCAGCTCCACAACTGGGGCCAACGTCCTGACTTTC. Its protein product is CASSSTTGANVLTF.

This sequence joins TRBV27 and TRBJ2-1; 8 bases fit TRBD1. Germline V gene lookup returns CDR1 MNHEY and CDR2 SMNVEV (reference sequence). The CDR3 loop spans 13 amino acids. With V trimmed by 1 base and J by 13 bases, 6 bases remained unmatched. In nucleotides, the CDR3 is TGTGCCAGCAGTTTATACGGGACAGGTGTTCAGTTCTTC. This gives the protein CASSLYGTGVQFF.

The rearrangement uses TRBV28 and TRBJ2-3; unclear D gene. The V gene lost 5 bases and the J gene lost 2 bases, with 17 bases spanning the gap. Germline CDR1 MDHEN, CDR2 SYDVKM. CDR3 size: 16 residues. The CDR3 loop is CASSRNLMRLTDTQYF. Written as DNA, the CDR3 is TGTGCCAGCAGTAGAAACCTAATGCGCCTCACAGATACGCAGTATTTT.

The chain joins TRBV4-1 to TRBJ2-2; a weak D match, TRBD2 (5 bases). CDR1 and CDR2 from the germline V gene are MGHRA and YSYEKL. Trimming took off 4 bases at V and 6 bases at J, with 15 bases between the two ends. The CDR3 runs to 15 residues. This chain's CDR3 is CASSLNSARSGELFF. DNA for the CDR3: TGCGCCAGCAGCCTCAATAGCGCCCGTTCCGGGGAGCTGTTTTTT.

The chain couples TRBV7-2 to TRBJ2-7; D possibly corresponds to TRBD1 (5 bases). The V gene's germline CDR1 is SGHTA and CDR2 FQGNSA. The V and J ends lost 2 bases and 6 bases respectively, with 20 bases between them. This CDR3 has 16 residues. For the CDR3, the DNA is TGTGCCAGCAGCTTAATTCCGGACCAGGGCCATCTCGAGCAGTACTTC. It is translated as CASSLIPDQGHLEQYF.

The chain uses TRBV29-1 and TRBJ1-1, with 8 positions matching TRBD1. Germline V gene lookup returns CDR1 SQVTM and CDR2 ANQGSEA. Germline trimming cut 7 bases from V and 3 bases from J; bases unmatched to any gene: 7. The CDR3 consists of 13 residues. The CDR3 loop is CSGQGLSHTEAFF. The CDR3 coding sequence is TGCAGCGGACAGGGGTTGTCGCACACTGAAGCTTTCTTT.

The chain is built from TRBV6-7 and TRBJ1-4, with 9 bases matching TRBD1. TRBV6-7 is placed among ORFs of uncertain function. V lost 4 bases to trimming and J lost 8 bases; unmatched junction nucleotides: 8. CDR3 length: 15 residues. The CDR3 sequence: CASSSTGTGNEKLFF. CDR3 in DNA: TGTGCCAGCAGTTCAACTGGGACAGGGAACGAAAAACTGTTTTTT.

This chain joins TRBV7-9 and TRBJ1-3, with 9 bases matching TRBD1. The germline gives CDR1 SEHNR, CDR2 FQNEAQ (reference sequence). Trimming took 3 bases from V and 1 from J; bases not matched to a gene: 4. The CDR3 runs 16 residues. CDR3 coding DNA: TGTGCCAGCAGCTTGACAGGGGGTGAATCTGGAAACACCATATATTTT. It yields the protein CASSLTGGESGNTIYF.

The CDR3 region is CASSVGSPSGLETQYF. For the CDR3, the DNA is TGTGCCAGCAGCGTAGGTTCCCCTAGCGGGTTAGAGACCCAGTACTTC. The chain carries TRBV9 and TRBJ2-5; 8 bases match TRBD2. The germline gives CDR1 SGDLS, CDR2 YYNGEE. This CDR3 is 16 amino acids long. V gave up 0 bases and J gave up 4 bases; unmatched junction bases: 8.

The chain combines TRBV25-1 with TRBJ1-1; D gene unclear. This CDR3 comprises 13 residues. Germline V gene lookup returns CDR1 MGHDK and CDR2 SYGVNS. The germline V and J ends were trimmed by 4 bases and 7 bases, with 13 bases remaining between them. Written as DNA, the CDR3 is TGTGCCAGCAGTGCTAACGGGGTAGGTGAAGCTTTCTTT. Translation gives CASSANGVGEAFF.

The V and J genes are TRBV19 and TRBJ1-2; 8 bases fit TRBD1. Germline lookup yields CDR1 LNHDA and CDR2 SQIVND (reference sequence). V dropped 11 bases and J dropped 10; count of bases not matched to a gene: 6. The CDR3 sequence is 10 residues long. The CDR3 region has the DNA TGTGCCCGACAGGGGAGAGTCTACACCTTC. Translated, it gives CARQGRVYTF. The full variable domain, its missing parts supplied by reference TRBV19 and TRBJ1-2, is DGGITQSPKYLFRKEGQNVTLSCEQNLNHDAMYWYRQDPGQGLRLIYYSQIVNDFQKGDIAEGYSVSREKKESFPLTVTSAQKNPTAFYLCARQGRVYTFGSGTRLTVV.